Shown below are 9 T cell receptor beta chains from a single sample sequenced in a study of OX40 agonist ivuxolimab in advanced cancers. TCRdb's table, derived via immunoSEQ multiplex PCR, lists solely in-frame clones and lacks some. The table shows around 79,000 clones, with around 90% occurring only once. The input for sequencing was CD4+ or CD8+ T cells sorted from blood, taken in a trial of the OX40 agonist ivuxolimab. These receptors all stem from an adult with an advanced solid tumor such as melanoma, head and neck, liver or kidney cancer.

This sequence joins TRBV7-6 and TRBJ2-2, with D perhaps matching TRBD1 (10 bases). Germline V gene sequence: CDR1 SGHVS, CDR2 FNYEAQ. CDR3 length: 15 residues. Trimming left V 4 bases short and J 6 bases short, with 15 bases between. In DNA, the CDR3 is TGTGCCAGCAGCTCTAGCGGGACAGGGGCCGGGGAGCTGTTTTTT. Translating gives CASSSSGTGAGELFF. Combining the CDR3 with reference TRBV7-6 and TRBJ2-2 gives the whole variable domain GAGVSQSPRYKVTKRGQDVALRCDPISGHVSLYWYRQALGQGPEFLTYFNYEAQQDKSGLPNDRFSAERPEGSISTLTIQRTEQRDSAMYRCASSSSGTGAGELFFGEGSRLTVL.

This chain joins TRBV19 and TRBJ2-2, with D perhaps being TRBD1 or TRBD2 (5 bases each). V was shortened by 5 bases and J by 10 bases, with 11 bases between the two germline ends. Germline CDR1 LNHDA, CDR2 SQIVND (reference sequence). The CDR3 length is 12 residues. CDR3: CASSLLGTELFF. The CDR3 nucleotides are TGTGCCAGTAGTCTTCTGGGGACGGAGCTGTTTTTT.

The rearrangement links TRBV21-1 to TRBJ2-5. TRBV21-1 is labeled a pseudogene. This CDR3 has 11 amino acids. This CDR3 is CASSFRETQYF. The CDR3 region has the DNA TGTGCCAGCAGCTTTAGGGAGACCCAGTACTTC.

This chain connects TRBV7-9 to TRBJ1-1; D is ambiguous. CDR1 and CDR2 from the germline V gene are SEHNR and FQNEAQ (reference sequence). Trimming cost V 1 base and J 1 base, with 7 bases left between them. The CDR3 is 14 amino acids. CDR3 in amino acids: CASSLVLGNTEAFF. The CDR3 DNA follows: TGTGCCAGCAGCTTAGTGCTGGGGAACACTGAAGCTTTCTTT.

The V gene is TRBV5-6, the J gene TRBJ2-7, with 9 bases aligning to TRBD1. Germline CDR1 and CDR2: SGHDT and YYEEEE. The CDR3 covers 16 residues. The J segment lost 5 bases and the V segment lost 4 bases, leaving 13 bases of the junction unmatched. The CDR3 protein is CASSPQYRGRLHEQYF. CDR3 nucleotides: TGTGCCAGCAGCCCGCAATACAGGGGGCGCCTCCACGAGCAGTACTTC.

The rearrangement links TRBV7-2 to TRBJ2-2; 7 bases are shared with TRBD2. From germline, CDR1 is SGHTA and CDR2 FQGNSA. After removal of 5 bases from V and 3 bases from J, the junction contained 9 bases not matched to a gene. There are 16 residues in the CDR3. The CDR3 nucleotides read TGTGCCAGCAGCCCGCGGCCTAGCGGAGACACCGGGGAGCTGTTTTTT. This translates into CASSPRPSGDTGELFF. The whole variable domain, remainder taken from reference TRBV7-2 and TRBJ2-2, is GAGVSQSPSNKVTEKGKDVELRCDPISGHTALYWYRQSLGQGLEFLIYFQGNSAPDKSGLPSDRFSAERTGGSVSTLTIQRTQQEDSAVYLCASSPRPSGDTGELFFGEGSRLTVL.

The V and J genes are TRBV11-2 and TRBJ1-1; no reliable D call. Germline loops: CDR1 SGHAT, CDR2 FQNNGV. V shed 1 base and J shed 8 bases, with 11 bases lying between them. This CDR3 is 13 amino acids long. CDR3 coding DNA: TGTGCCAGCAGCTTAGTAATAGTTGCAGAAGCTTTCTTT. Protein product: CASSLVIVAEAFF.

The V gene is TRBV4-2, the J gene TRBJ1-5, with D maybe TRBD1 (6 bases). Trimming left V 0 bases short and J 6 bases short, with 15 bases between. Germline V gene data show CDR1 as LGHNA and CDR2 as YNFKEQ. The CDR3 runs 16 residues. The CDR3 is CASSQEGTGGVQPQHF. The CDR3, as DNA: TGTGCCAGCAGCCAAGAGGGGACCGGGGGCGTTCAGCCCCAGCATTTT.

The chain couples TRBV18 to TRBJ1-4, with D possibly being TRBD1 (5 bases). Germline lookup yields CDR1 KGHSH and CDR2 LQKENI. The CDR3 has 16 residues. V was clipped by 2 bases and J by 5 bases, with 15 bases between them. CDR3 nucleotides: TGTGCCAGCTCACCAAAGGGGTGGGCGCCGAATGAAAAACTGTTTTTT. Translation gives CASSPKGWAPNEKLFF. Full variable domain (outside the CDR3, taken from reference TRBV18 and TRBJ1-4): NAGVMQNPRHLVRRRGQEARLRCSPMKGHSHVYWYRQLPEEGLKFMVYLQKENIIDESGMPKERFSAEFPKEGPSILRIQQVVRGDSAAYFCASSPKGWAPNEKLFFGSGTQLSVL.